The clone carrying this TCR beta chain appeared a single time. Its antigen remains unidentified. Production of TCR beta cDNA used roughly 480 ng total RNA together with a constant-region primer. Library construction for TCR beta comprised three nested multiplex PCR rounds performed with slightly modified ARM-PCR. A C-beta reverse primer was combined with TRBV1-TRBV30 forward primers in the first two PCR rounds, and each round had about 10 cycles. TCRdb itself ran the multiplex PCR reads through MiXCR, one entry per CDR3 protein. Of approximately 190,000 distinct CDR3 sequences in the sample, around four fifths were seen once. This sample was taken from a study of tumor-infiltrating lymphocytes in primary liver carcinoma. Study-level information: Spanning 30 to 69 years of age, the patients were men and women. Findings and caveats of the study: Lower overlap was observed for tumor-adjacent and tumor-blood pairs relative to tumor region pairs. Tumors had a significantly higher top-250-clone fraction than blood (p = 0.039).

Per germline, CDR1 LGHNA and CDR2 YSLEER. V lost 5 bases and J lost 8, with 10 bases in between. This CDR3 has 12 amino acids. Starting material for RNA and DNA co-extraction consisted of about 17-31 mg of unsorted bulk tissue. Surgical resection treated primary liver carcinoma in the patients. This clonotype was sampled from a man between 40 and 49 years old with primary liver carcinoma and hepatitis B virus infection. The genes are TRBV4-3 and TRBJ2-1; tentatively, D is TRBD2 (5 bases). Sequencing was done on a sample of tumor tissue from primary liver carcinoma. The CDR3 sequence is CASSETSDEQFF. The CDR3 DNA is TGCGCCAGCAGCGAAACTAGTGATGAGCAGTTCTTC.